This TCR beta chain stems from a study of cytomegalovirus exposure and HLA in healthy donors. Points from the study as a whole: The authors listed 150 to 200 TCR beta chains as cytomegalovirus-associated.

The primer mix had 60 Vbeta and 13 Jbeta primers. This table comes from immunoSEQ multiplex PCR, and its TCRdb copy is limited to in-frame clones, with some not included. The table records tens of thousands of clones, roughly four fifths of them present only once. This clone was recorded a few times. What it recognizes is unknown. Germline lookup yields CDR1 MNHNS and CDR2 SASEGT. This CDR3 spans 14 amino acids. Trimming removed 5 bases from V and 5 bases from J, with 15 bases in between. This receptor was taken from a man in his thirties or forties in good health and CMV-seronegative. Specimen: PBMCs. V gene TRBV6-1 combines with J gene TRBJ1-2, with D perhaps matching TRBD1 (6 bases). The CDR3 DNA is TGTGCCAGCAGTCTAAGGACAGCATTTTATGGCTACACCTTC. Its protein is CASSLRTAFYGYTF.